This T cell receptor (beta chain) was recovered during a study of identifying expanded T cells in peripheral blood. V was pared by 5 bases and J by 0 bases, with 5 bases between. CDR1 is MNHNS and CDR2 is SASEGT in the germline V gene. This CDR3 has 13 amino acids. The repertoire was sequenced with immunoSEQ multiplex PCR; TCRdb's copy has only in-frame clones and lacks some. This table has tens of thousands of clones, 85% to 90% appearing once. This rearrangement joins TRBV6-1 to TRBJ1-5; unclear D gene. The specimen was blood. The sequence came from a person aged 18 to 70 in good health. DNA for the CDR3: TGTGCCAGCAGTCTTCGTAGCAATCAGCCCCAGCATTTT. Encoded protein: CASSLRSNQPQHF.